What follows are 30 T cell receptor beta chains derived from one specimen sequenced in a study of cytomegalovirus exposure and HLA in healthy donors. PCR involved 60 Vbeta and 13 Jbeta primers. Only in-frame clones appear in the TCRdb table, and some are missing; sequencing was by immunoSEQ multiplex PCR. The sample lists 76,000 or so clones, approximately 72% occurring once. The sample was PBMCs. The receptors originated from a woman in her forties in good health and CMV-seropositive.

This chain uses TRBV18 with TRBJ2-5, with 7 positions matching TRBD1. The CDR3 totals 15 residues. Germline loops: CDR1 KGHSH, CDR2 LQKENI. V trimming: 0 bases; J trimming: 4 bases; junction bases outside the gene matches: 5. The CDR3 coding sequence is TGTGCCAGCTCACCACCTCAAACAGGGGTAGAGACCCAGTACTTC. It codes for CASSPPQTGVETQYF.

CDR3 in amino acids: CASSTRTSHTDTQYF. DNA for the CDR3: TGTGCCAGCAGCACGAGGACTAGTCACACAGATACGCAGTATTTT. The chain combines TRBV13 with TRBJ2-3; TRBD2 matches 7 bases. The V and J ends lost 5 bases and 2 bases, in that order; junction bases with no gene match: 7. The CDR3 length is 15 residues. Per germline, CDR1 PRHDT and CDR2 FYEKMQ (reference sequence).

This chain joins TRBV6-1 and TRBJ1-5, with unresolved D. This CDR3 has 13 amino acids. Trimming removed 3 bases from V and 3 bases from J, with 6 bases in between. Germline V CDR1 and CDR2: MNHNS, SASEGT. The CDR3 loop is CASSDGYNQPQHF. For the CDR3, the DNA is TGTGCCAGCAGTGACGGTTACAATCAGCCCCAGCATTTT.

This chain links TRBV5-4 with TRBJ2-3, with 7 nucleotides matching TRBD2. Germline V lookup: CDR1 SGHNT, CDR2 YYREEE (reference sequence). Trimming cost V 4 bases and J 2 bases; bases outside gene matches: 10. This CDR3 contains 16 residues. The CDR3 DNA is TGTGCCAGCAGCCGACCGGGACTACCGCTCACAGATACGCAGTATTTT. Amino acid sequence: CASSRPGLPLTDTQYF.

The rearrangement joins TRBV9 to TRBJ2-1; D gene ambiguous. Germline assignment: CDR1 SGDLS and CDR2 YYNGEE. The CDR3 contains 15 residues. With 3 bases removed from V and 0 bases from J, the gap between germline ends came to 10 bases. In DNA form, the CDR3 reads TGTGCCAGCAGCGACTCCCTAAGCTCCTACAATGAGCAGTTCTTC. Amino acid sequence: CASSDSLSSYNEQFF.

CDR3 region: CASSPPEEETQYF. CDR3 in DNA: TGTGCCAGCTCACCACCCGAGGAAGAGACCCAGTACTTC. V gene TRBV18 combines with J gene TRBJ2-5; no clear D gene. This CDR3 has 13 residues. Germline assignment: CDR1 KGHSH and CDR2 LQKENI. With 0 bases removed from V and 3 bases from J, the gap between germline ends came to 5 bases.

The chain carries TRBV5-1 and TRBJ2-7; 8 positions agree with TRBD2. The CDR3 has 16 amino acids. Trimming at V came to 0 bases and at J to 3 bases, leaving 8 bases not matched to a gene. Germline V gene lookup returns CDR1 SGHRS and CDR2 YFSETQ. CDR3 loop: CASSLAGGSSGYEQYF. CDR3 bases: TGCGCCAGCAGCTTGGCGGGGGGGAGTAGTGGCTACGAGCAGTACTTC.

This clone came up a few times. The chain joins TRBV4-1 to TRBJ2-7, with 10 bases aligning to TRBD1. This CDR3 region has 15 residues. Germline V gene lookup returns CDR1 MGHRA and CDR2 YSYEKL. Unmatched junction bases numbered 8, after V lost 5 bases and J lost 4 bases. CDR3 in amino acids: CASSLAGQGFYEQYF. The DNA of the CDR3 is TGCGCCAGCAGCTTAGCGGGACAGGGGTTTTACGAGCAGTACTTC.

This clone was detected once. V is TRBV28 and J is TRBJ1-1; D is uncertain. The CDR3 is 14 residues long. Per the germline V gene, CDR1 is MDHEN and CDR2 is SYDVKM. Trimming cost V 1 base and J 3 bases, with 9 bases left between them. The chain's CDR3 is CASSLFRGDTEAFF. CDR3 DNA: TGTGCCAGCAGTTTATTCCGCGGGGACACTGAAGCTTTCTTT.

In this sample, this clone turned up once. This chain uses TRBV5-4 with TRBJ2-3; 12 bases align to TRBD2. Germline CDR1 is SGHNT and CDR2 is YYREEE (reference sequence). V was clipped by 5 bases and J by 6 bases; unmatched bases: 10. The CDR3 runs 16 residues. The CDR3 region is CASSRPTSGGSDTQYF. The CDR3 nucleotides are TGTGCCAGCAGTCGTCCGACTAGCGGGGGCTCTGATACGCAGTATTTT.

The chain has TRBV2 and TRBJ1-1; maybe TRBD1 (5 bases). This CDR3 has 14 amino acids. Trimming cost V 5 bases and J 1 base, with 11 bases left between them. In germline, CDR1 is SNHLY, CDR2 FYNNEI. CDR3 sequence reads: CASSFQGGNTEAFF. CDR3 DNA sequence: TGTGCCAGCAGTTTTCAGGGAGGGAACACTGAAGCTTTCTTT.

The table lists this clone with a count of one. The chain recombines TRBV7-3 with TRBJ2-7; D perhaps matches TRBD1 (6 bases). CDR1 and CDR2 from the germline V gene are SGHTA and FQGTGA. The V end was cut by 2 bases, the J end by 0 bases, with 8 bases between. This CDR3 is built from 14 residues. The CDR3 spells CASSLQGSSYEQYF. The CDR3 DNA is TGTGCCAGCAGCTTACAGGGGAGCTCCTACGAGCAGTACTTC.

The chain uses TRBV5-1 and TRBJ1-4; TRBD1 aligns across 8 bases. Germline V gene data show CDR1 as SGHRS and CDR2 as YFSETQ. The CDR3 is made up of 14 amino acids. Trimming took 4 bases from V and 4 from J; bases not matched to a gene: 3. CDR3: CASSRTGINEKLFF. CDR3 bases: TGCGCCAGCAGCAGGACAGGGATTAATGAAAAACTGTTTTTT.

V usage is TRBV7-9 and J usage is TRBJ1-5; D is possibly TRBD1 (6 bases). The CDR3 has 14 amino acids. Germline lookup yields CDR1 SEHNR and CDR2 FQNEAQ (reference sequence). V lost 10 bases to trimming and J lost 3 bases, with 16 bases between them. The CDR3 nucleotides read TGTGCCACTGCCCGGGACACCGACAATCAGCCCCAGCATTTT. It is translated as CATARDTDNQPQHF.

The chain employs TRBV7-9 and TRBJ1-4; D unclear. Germline V CDR1 and CDR2: SEHNR, FQNEAQ (reference sequence). Trimming shortened V by 4 bases and J by 4 bases, and 19 bases separated the two germline ends. This CDR3 is built from 17 residues. Written as DNA, the CDR3 is TGTGCCAGCAGCTCCGGGGTCATCCTGAACCTTAATGAAAAACTGTTTTTT. Translating it yields CASSSGVILNLNEKLFF.

V usage is TRBV7-2 and J usage is TRBJ1-5, with TRBD1 matching over 7 bases. J was trimmed by 0 bases and V by 5 bases; bases with no gene match: 4. The CDR3 contains 15 residues. From germline, CDR1 is SGHTA and CDR2 FQGNSA. CDR3 protein: CASSAGQFSNQPQHF. CDR3 DNA: TGTGCCAGCAGCGCGGGACAGTTTAGCAATCAGCCCCAGCATTTT.

The chain links TRBV29-1 to TRBJ1-2; D remains unclear. CDR1 is SQVTM, CDR2 ANQGSEA, per germline. V was trimmed by 6 bases and J by 4 bases, leaving 12 bases between them. This CDR3 comprises 12 residues. This CDR3 is CSVHSTVYGYTF. Written as DNA, the CDR3 is TGCAGCGTCCATAGTACGGTCTATGGCTACACCTTC.

The rearrangement joins TRBV19 to TRBJ1-6, with a weak D call TRBD1 (6 bases). Between the trimmed V and J ends, which lost 4 bases and 0 bases, there was a span of 16 bases. The CDR3 loop spans 18 amino acids. Germline-derived CDR1 and CDR2 are LNHDA and SQIVND (reference sequence). As DNA, the CDR3 is TGTGCCAGTAGTACCTTCGGACAGCGAAGCTCCTATAATTCACCCCTCCACTTT. Amino acid sequence: CASSTFGQRSSYNSPLHF.

The V gene is TRBV20-1, the J gene TRBJ2-1; 8 positions match TRBD1. Germline V lookup: CDR1 DFQATT, CDR2 SNEGSKA (reference sequence). With V trimmed by 6 bases and J by 14 bases, 9 bases remained unmatched. The CDR3 loop spans 11 amino acids. CDR3 coding DNA: TGCAGTGCCGGAACAGGGGGTTTGAAGTTCTTC. Translating it yields CSAGTGGLKFF.

The chain uses TRBV15 and TRBJ1-5; 9 nucleotides align to TRBD1. CDR3 length: 15 amino acids. The junction had 6 bases not matched to a gene; V was cut back by 9 bases and J by 0 bases. CDR1 is LNHNV and CDR2 is YYDKDF in the germline V gene (reference sequence). The CDR3 bases are TGTGCCACTACAGGGGGCGGACTTAGCAATCAGCCCCAGCATTTT. Protein: CATTGGGLSNQPQHF.

This clone was observed a single time. The chain is built from TRBV6-6 and TRBJ1-6; no firm D call. Trimming removed 6 bases at V and 8 bases at J, with 14 bases between. The CDR3 sequence is 14 residues long. The germline V gene has CDR1 MNHNY and CDR2 SVGAGI (reference sequence). The CDR3 sequence is CASSGPEGYSPLHF. CDR3 in DNA: TGTGCCAGCAGCGGACCCGAGGGTTATTCACCCCTCCACTTT.

The chain has TRBV18 and TRBJ1-1; 8 positions agree with TRBD1. The CDR3 length is 17 residues. With 2 bases clipped from V and 0 bases from J, the junction kept 8 bases outside the gene matches. Germline CDR1 reads KGHSH; CDR2 reads LQKENI. CDR3 region: CASSPGQGVLLNTEAFF. The CDR3 nucleotides are TGTGCCAGCTCACCAGGACAGGGTGTATTATTGAACACTGAAGCTTTCTTT.

V usage is TRBV4-3 and J usage is TRBJ1-4; TRBD1 matches at 9 bases. The ends lost 5 bases at V and 8 bases at J; junction bases unmatched: 6. The CDR3 sequence is 14 residues long. CDR1 and CDR2 from the germline V gene are LGHNA and YSLEER. The CDR3 reads CASSTGTGYEKLFF. CDR3 nucleotides: TGCGCCAGCAGCACCGGGACAGGGTACGAAAAACTGTTTTTT.

The V call is TRBV10-1, the J call TRBJ2-7; tentative D call: TRBD2 (6 bases). This CDR3 comprises 14 residues. Germline CDR1 and CDR2: WNHNN and SYGVQD (reference sequence). Trimming stripped 5 bases from V and 0 bases from J, with 11 bases between. In DNA, the CDR3 is TGCGCCAGCAGTCCAGAGCGGGCCTCCTACGAGCAGTACTTC. Encoded protein: CASSPERASYEQYF.

This clone was seen a few times. The chain combines TRBV11-2 with TRBJ2-1; TRBD2 aligns across 8 bases. The CDR3 is 15 residues long. With V trimmed by 5 bases and J by 4 bases, 7 bases remained unmatched. CDR1 is SGHAT, CDR2 FQNNGV, per germline. CDR3 bases: TGTGCCAGCAGCACCGGGGGGGCTACTTACAATGAGCAGTTCTTC. Protein product: CASSTGGATYNEQFF.

This rearrangement joins TRBV9 to TRBJ2-5, with D possibly being TRBD2 (6 bases). The V end was cut by 3 bases, the J end by 5 bases, with 20 bases between. The CDR3 runs 16 residues. CDR1 and CDR2 (germline): SGDLS, YYNGEE. The CDR3 sequence: CASSGGTYLGVETQYF. As DNA, the CDR3 is TGTGCCAGCAGCGGGGGGACTTACCTAGGGGTGGAGACCCAGTACTTC.

This clone was counted a few times. The chain couples TRBV7-9 to TRBJ1-6; a weak D match, TRBD1 (5 bases). CDR1 is SEHNR, CDR2 FQNEAQ, per germline (reference sequence). This CDR3 is 15 amino acids long. Trimming stripped 4 bases from V and 10 bases from J, with 17 bases between. CDR3 DNA sequence: TGTGCCAGCAGCTCGACAGTAGGAGAGCAGTCACCCCTCCACTTT. This sequence encodes CASSSTVGEQSPLHF.

The V gene is TRBV11-3, the J gene TRBJ1-1; weak D call: TRBD1 (5 bases). Trimming took 1 base from V and 3 from J, leaving 6 bases between them. The CDR3 contains 13 residues. The germline V gene encodes CDR1 SGHNT and CDR2 YENEEA. In DNA, the CDR3 is TGTGCCAGCAGCTTAGTCAGGGACACTGAAGCTTTCTTT. This encodes CASSLVRDTEAFF.

The rearrangement links TRBV6-1 to TRBJ2-7, with 9 bases that match TRBD2. Trimming cost V 7 bases and J 6 bases; bases outside gene matches: 7. Germline V gene lookup returns CDR1 MNHNS and CDR2 SASEGT. The CDR3 loop spans 13 amino acids. The CDR3 here is CASIRGGEPEQYF. The CDR3 DNA reads as TGTGCCAGCATTCGCGGGGGGGAGCCCGAGCAGTACTTC.

This clone was found a few times. The J gene is TRBJ2-5, the V gene TRBV7-7, with 8 bases lining up with TRBD2. V lost 5 bases, J lost 5 bases, and 16 bases stayed unmatched. Germline V gives CDR1 SSHAT, CDR2 FNYEAQ (reference sequence). The CDR3 length is 17 residues. CDR3 sequence: CASSPSPLAGGGETQYF. The CDR3 DNA follows: TGTGCCAGCAGCCCCTCACCCCTGGCGGGGGGAGGGGAGACCCAGTACTTC.